A single sample gave rise to the 8 T cell receptor beta chains below, sequenced in a study of blood T cell repertoires in COVID-19. TCRdb keeps only in-frame clones here, not all; method: immunoSEQ multiplex PCR. The table records more than 200,000 clones, 65% to 85% of them present only once. Sequencing input: peripheral blood. These receptors were collected from a woman in her thirties or forties with active or convalescent COVID-19.

The V and J genes are TRBV6-5 and TRBJ2-3, with D perhaps matching TRBD2 (6 bases). V gave up 3 bases and J gave up 2 bases, with 15 bases separating them. Germline CDR1 and CDR2: MNHEY and SVGAGI. This CDR3 spans 16 amino acids. Written as DNA, the CDR3 is TGTGCCAGCAGTTATGGTAATAGCGGAGCCACAGATACGCAGTATTTT. As protein: CASSYGNSGATDTQYF.

The J gene is TRBJ1-1, the V gene TRBV3-1 (or the pseudogene TRBV3-2); D remains ambiguous. V was pared by 4 bases and J by 11 bases, with 17 bases between. Germline assignment: CDR1 LGHDT and CDR2 YNNKEL (reference sequence). This CDR3 region has 13 residues. CDR3 coding DNA: TGTGCCAGCAGCCCACTGAGCGGGGTTGGGGCTTTCTTT. It codes for CASSPLSGVGAFF.

The table lists this clone with a few counts. The J gene is TRBJ2-7, the V gene TRBV28; 9 bases align to TRBD2. Germline values: CDR1 MDHEN, CDR2 SYDVKM. V was pared by 4 bases and J by 6 bases, with 10 bases of the junction left unmatched. The CDR3 is made up of 15 amino acids. The CDR3 nucleotides are TGTGCCAGCAGTTGGCTAGGAGCGGGGGGAGGCGAGCAGTACTTC. Its protein is CASSWLGAGGGEQYF.

This clone has at least ten counts. The same CDR3 can be traced to other DNA sequences in this sample. V gene TRBV5-6 combines with J gene TRBJ2-1; 7 nucleotides line up with TRBD1. Germline-derived CDR1 and CDR2 are SGHDT and YYEEEE. Trimming took 3 bases from V and 9 from J; bases not matched to a gene: 3. CDR3 size: 12 residues. Here the CDR3 DNA reads TGTGCCAGCAGCTCAAGGACAGGTGAGCAGTTCTTC. Translation gives CASSSRTGEQFF.

The chain recombines TRBV19 with TRBJ2-1; TRBD1 aligns across 7 bases. The CDR3 is 15 residues long. Germline values: CDR1 LNHDA, CDR2 SQIVND (reference sequence). V trimming: 8 bases; J trimming: 6 bases; junction bases outside the gene matches: 13. The CDR3 DNA follows: TGTGCCAGTTCTTCCTGGACAGGTTACTTCAATGAGCAGTTCTTC. Amino acid sequence: CASSSWTGYFNEQFF.

Here the CDR3 reads CASSAGTVMNTEAFF. The CDR3, as DNA: TGTGCCAGCAGCGCTGGGACAGTCATGAACACTGAAGCTTTCTTT. The chain recombines TRBV27 with TRBJ1-1; 7 nucleotides agree with TRBD1. Trimming at V came to 6 bases and at J to 0 bases, leaving 7 bases not matched to a gene. The CDR3 sequence is 15 residues long. Germline-derived CDR1 and CDR2 are MNHEY and SMNVEV (reference sequence).

V gene TRBV28 combines with J gene TRBJ1-5; 7 nucleotides align to TRBD1. The ends lost 6 bases at V and 5 bases at J; junction bases unmatched: 10. This CDR3 contains 15 residues. Looked up from germline, CDR1 is MDHEN and CDR2 is SYDVKM. The CDR3 region is CASSLGRGWDQPQHF. In DNA, the CDR3 is TGTGCCAGCAGCCTCGGCAGGGGGTGGGATCAGCCCCAGCATTTT. Full variable domain (rest looked up from reference TRBV28 and TRBJ1-5): DVKVTQSSRYLVKRTGEKVFLECVQDMDHENMFWYRQDPGLGLRLIYFSYDVKMKEKGDIPEGYSVSREKKERFSLILESASTNQTSMYLCASSLGRGWDQPQHFGDGTRLSIL.

The sample holds a few counts of this clone. This CDR3 is CASSQAGAGYTF. CDR3 DNA: TGTGCCAGCAGCCAGGCCGGAGCTGGCTACACCTTC. V gene TRBV14 combines with J gene TRBJ1-2; D uncertain. V was pared by 3 bases and J by 7 bases, with 9 bases between. The CDR3 length is 12 residues. Germline loops: CDR1 SGHDN, CDR2 FVKESK.